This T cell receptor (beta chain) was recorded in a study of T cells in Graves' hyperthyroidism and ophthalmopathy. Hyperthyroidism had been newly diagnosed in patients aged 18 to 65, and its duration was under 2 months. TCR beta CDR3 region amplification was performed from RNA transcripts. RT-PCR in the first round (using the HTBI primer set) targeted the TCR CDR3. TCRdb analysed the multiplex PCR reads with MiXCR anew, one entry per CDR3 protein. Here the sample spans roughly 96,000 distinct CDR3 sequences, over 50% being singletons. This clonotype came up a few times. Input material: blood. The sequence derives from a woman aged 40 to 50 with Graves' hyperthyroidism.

The CDR3 DNA is TGTGCCAGCAGTTTCAGGACAGGGATCTACGAGCAGTACTTC. Its protein product is CASSFRTGIYEQYF. The J gene is TRBJ2-7, the V gene TRBV7-9, with 8 nucleotides matching TRBD1. Germline V gene sequence: CDR1 SEHNR, CDR2 FQNEAQ (reference sequence). This CDR3 has 14 residues. After removal of 6 bases from V and 3 bases from J, the junction contained 7 bases not matched to a gene.